This is a list of T cell receptor beta chains from one sample in a study of blood T cells in healthy people across ages. TCRdb used MiXCR to reprocess the 5' RACE reads, holding one entry per CDR3 protein. Of under 2,000,000 distinct CDR3 sequences in the sample, just under 50% were seen once. Sequences were obtained from blood. The receptors derive from a woman in her 40s in good health. Each CDR3 is given without its conserved first and last residue. A D gene is named only where the DNA matches it firmly.

J,V,D,CDR3
TRBJ2-7,TRBV6-2/TRBV6-3,TRBD1,ASTLKGANLNNEQY
TRBJ2-5,TRBV12-3/TRBV12-4,TRBD2,ASSLTSGGGTRKQY
TRBJ2-7,TRBV19,TRBD1,ASSTGTGGVSSYEQY
TRBJ2-1,TRBV7-8,TRBD2,ASSPSGGNFYNEQF
TRBJ2-5,TRBV7-2,-,ASSFELGETQY
TRBJ2-3,TRBV11-2,-,ASSLVEGGAQY
TRBJ2-6,TRBV20-1,-,SARANQGEANVLT
TRBJ1-6,TRBV7-2,-,ASSGRGASYNSPLH
TRBJ1-5,TRBV6-2/TRBV6-3,-,ASTTGGDQPQH
TRBJ2-3,TRBV11-1,-,ASSRVDPSTDTQY
TRBJ2-7,TRBV20-1,-,SARDGWVSSYEQY
TRBJ2-2,TRBV6-6,TRBD1,ASSYTKQGSGELF
TRBJ2-4,TRBV20-1,-,SARAPGPLNIQY
TRBJ2-7,TRBV4-2,TRBD1,ASSQGGTGYEQY
TRBJ2-5,TRBV7-2,TRBD1,ASSLARDRGKTQY
TRBJ1-2,TRBV7-9,TRBD1,ASLLGQGAYGYT
-,TRBV10-3,-,ATTSMETQY
TRBJ2-3,TRBV27,TRBD1,ASSQPGQQDTQY
TRBJ2-3,TRBV12-3/TRBV12-4,-,ASSSLSGGDTQY
TRBJ1-2,TRBV27,-,ASRDDRGSYGYT
TRBJ2-7,TRBV15,TRBD2,ATSRVSGDGGNEQY